This entry describes one T cell receptor beta chain. Its antigen is unknown. This CDR3 is built from 15 residues. V trimming: 6 bases; J trimming: 4 bases; junction bases outside the gene matches: 9. The germline V gene has CDR1 MNHNS and CDR2 SASEGT. The data originate from a study of cytomegalovirus exposure and HLA in healthy donors. Use of 60 Vbeta and 13 Jbeta primers characterized the PCR. Assay used: immunoSEQ multiplex PCR; TCRdb lists only in-frame clones, some missing. Of 200,000 to 300,000 clones in the sample, approximately 84% were seen once. Regarding the study as a whole: There was a cluster of highly shared sequence variants that was likely a sequencing artifact. TCR beta chain V- and J-gene trimming was linked, in a later analysis, to a missense variant in DCLRE1C. On later analysis, the bulk of CMV-associated TCR beta chains appeared to be HLA-restricted. Earlier findings revealed that most TCR beta V segments proved productive either about 90% or about 30% of the time.

The sequence derives from a woman aged 40-49 years in good health and CMV-seropositive. Sequenced sample: PBMCs. V is TRBV6-1 and J is TRBJ2-7; TRBD1 aligns across 10 bases. The CDR3: CASSLQGQGIYEQYF. In DNA form, the CDR3 reads TGTGCCAGCAGCCTACAGGGACAGGGGATTTACGAGCAGTACTTC.